This T cell receptor (beta chain) comes out of a study of T-cell memory formation after mild COVID-19. Points from the study as a whole: Among CD4+ contracting clones, most were CM and EM, and CD8+ ones EMRA.

TCR alpha and TCR beta cDNA libraries carrying sample barcodes and UMIs were produced by 5'RACE using constant-segment primers. Using its own MiXCR run on the 5' RACE reads, TCRdb lists one record per CDR3 protein. The sample carries 550,000 to 700,000 distinct CDR3 sequences, roughly 18% recorded once. Germline assignment: CDR1 ENHRY and CDR2 SYGVKD. V was pared by 4 bases and J by 7 bases, with 8 bases between. This CDR3 spans 12 amino acids. Turning to this clonotype: Antigen specificity is unknown.

Source material: PBMCs or a T cell subset sorted from them (not recorded which). The origin of this receptor is an adult woman who had mild COVID-19 (a few samples of this study predate the infection). Cell type and time point are not known. The chain has TRBV10-3 and TRBJ2-1, with a weak D call TRBD1 (6 bases). CDR3 sequence: CAISAQGNEQFF. The CDR3 DNA reads as TGTGCCATCAGTGCCCAGGGGAATGAGCAGTTCTTC.